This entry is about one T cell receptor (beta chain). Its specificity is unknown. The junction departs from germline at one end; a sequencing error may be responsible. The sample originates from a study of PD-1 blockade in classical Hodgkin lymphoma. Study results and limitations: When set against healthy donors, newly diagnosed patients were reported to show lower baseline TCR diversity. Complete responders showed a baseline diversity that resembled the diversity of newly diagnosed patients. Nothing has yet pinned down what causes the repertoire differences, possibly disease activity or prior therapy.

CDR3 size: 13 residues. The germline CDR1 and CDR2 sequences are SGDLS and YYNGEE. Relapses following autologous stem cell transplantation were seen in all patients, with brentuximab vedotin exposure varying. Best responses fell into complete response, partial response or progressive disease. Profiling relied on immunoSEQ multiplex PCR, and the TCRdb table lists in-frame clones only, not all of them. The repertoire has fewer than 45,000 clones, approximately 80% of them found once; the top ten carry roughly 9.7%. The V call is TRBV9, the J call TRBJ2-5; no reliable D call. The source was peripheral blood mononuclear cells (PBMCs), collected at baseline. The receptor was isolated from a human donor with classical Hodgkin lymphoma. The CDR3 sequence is CASSVVDQETQYF. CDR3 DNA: TGTGCCAGCAGCGTAGTGGACCAGGAGACCCAGTACTTC.